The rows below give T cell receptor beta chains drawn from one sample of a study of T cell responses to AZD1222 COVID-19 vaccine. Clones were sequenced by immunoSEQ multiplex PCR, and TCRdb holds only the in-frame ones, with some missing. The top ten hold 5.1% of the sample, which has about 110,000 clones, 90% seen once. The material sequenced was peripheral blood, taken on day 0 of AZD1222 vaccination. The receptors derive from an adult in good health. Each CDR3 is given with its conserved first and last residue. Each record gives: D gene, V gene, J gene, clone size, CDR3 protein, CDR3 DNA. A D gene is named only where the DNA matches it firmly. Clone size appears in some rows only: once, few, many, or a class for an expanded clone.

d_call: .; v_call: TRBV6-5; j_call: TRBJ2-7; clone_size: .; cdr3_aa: CASSYSIPQRGYEQYF; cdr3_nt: TGTGCCAGCAGTTACTCGATTCCCCAGAGGGGCTACGAGCAGTACTTC
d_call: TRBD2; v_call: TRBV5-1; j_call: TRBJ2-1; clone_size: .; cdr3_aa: CASALLPGGYNEQFF; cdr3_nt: TGCGCCAGCGCCCTGCTCCCGGGAGGATACAATGAGCAGTTCTTC
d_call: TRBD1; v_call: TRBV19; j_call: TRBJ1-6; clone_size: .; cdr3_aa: CASSPTPGQGKSPLHF; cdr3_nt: TGTGCCAGTAGTCCAACCCCGGGACAGGGTAAATCACCCCTCCACTTT
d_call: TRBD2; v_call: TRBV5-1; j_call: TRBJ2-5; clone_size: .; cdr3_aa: CASSDPGLAMETQYF; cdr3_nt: TGCGCCAGCAGTGATCCGGGACTAGCGATGGAGACCCAGTACTTC
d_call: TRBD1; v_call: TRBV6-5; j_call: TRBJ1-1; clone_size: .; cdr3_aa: CASSLRQGAEGAFF; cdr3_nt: TGTGCCAGCAGTTTAAGACAGGGGGCCGAGGGAGCTTTCTTT
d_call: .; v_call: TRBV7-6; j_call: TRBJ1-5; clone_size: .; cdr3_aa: CASSLGRRIRNQPQHF; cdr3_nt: TGTGCCAGCAGCTTAGGACGTCGGATTCGGAATCAGCCCCAGCATTTT
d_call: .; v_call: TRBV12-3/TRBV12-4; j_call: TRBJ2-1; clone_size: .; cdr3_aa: CASSPLGPKQFF; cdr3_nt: TGTGCCAGCAGTCCCCTAGGCCCCAAACAGTTCTTC
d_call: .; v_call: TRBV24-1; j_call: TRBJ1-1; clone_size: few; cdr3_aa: CATSDAERTEAFF; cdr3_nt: TGTGCCACCAGTGATGCCGAGAGGACTGAAGCTTTCTTT
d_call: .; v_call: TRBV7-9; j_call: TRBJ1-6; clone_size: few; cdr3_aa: CASSSWGSSPLHF; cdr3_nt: TGTGCCAGCAGTTCTTGGGGGAGTTCACCCCTCCACTTT
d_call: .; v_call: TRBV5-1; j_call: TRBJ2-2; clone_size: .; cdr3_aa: CASGQGGTGELFF; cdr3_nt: TGCGCCAGCGGGCAGGGGGGCACCGGGGAGCTGTTTTTT
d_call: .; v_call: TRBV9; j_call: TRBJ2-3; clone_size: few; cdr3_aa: CASSVGGTGTDTQYF; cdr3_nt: TGTGCCAGCAGCGTAGGGGGGACCGGCACAGATACGCAGTATTTT
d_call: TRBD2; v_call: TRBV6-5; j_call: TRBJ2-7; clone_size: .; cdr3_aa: CASSSPGLSYEQYF; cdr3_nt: TGTGCCAGCAGTTCCCCGGGACTATCCTACGAGCAGTACTTC
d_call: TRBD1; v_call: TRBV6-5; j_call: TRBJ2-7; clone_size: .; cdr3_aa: CASADGTGWDF; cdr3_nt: TGTGCCAGCGCTGATGGGACAGGCTGGGACTTC
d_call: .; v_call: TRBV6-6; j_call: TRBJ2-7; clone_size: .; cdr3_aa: CASSAALGPSYEQYF; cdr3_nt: TGTGCCAGCAGTGCCGCCCTCGGTCCCTCCTACGAGCAGTACTTC
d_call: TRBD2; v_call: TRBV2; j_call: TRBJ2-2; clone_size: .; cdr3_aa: CASSEGLAALTGELFF; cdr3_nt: TGTGCCAGCAGTGAGGGACTAGCGGCACTCACCGGGGAGCTGTTTTTT
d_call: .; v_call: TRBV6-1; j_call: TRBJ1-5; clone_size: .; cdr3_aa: CASSEAASLGTFVQPQHF; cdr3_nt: TGTGCCAGCAGTGAAGCTGCCAGCCTCGGGACTTTTGTACAGCCCCAGCATTTT
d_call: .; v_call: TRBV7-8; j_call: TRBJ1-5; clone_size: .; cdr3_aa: CASSLMSYSNQPQHF; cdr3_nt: TGTGCCAGCAGCTTAATGTCGTATAGCAATCAGCCCCAGCATTTT
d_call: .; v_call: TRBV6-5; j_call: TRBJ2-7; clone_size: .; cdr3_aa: CASSTKDYEQYF; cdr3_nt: TGTGCCAGCAGTACCAAGGACTACGAGCAGTACTTC
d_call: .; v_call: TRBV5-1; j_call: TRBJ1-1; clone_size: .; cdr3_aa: CASSAGPGNTEAFF; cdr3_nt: TGCGCCAGCAGCGCGGGCCCGGGGAACACTGAAGCTTTCTTT
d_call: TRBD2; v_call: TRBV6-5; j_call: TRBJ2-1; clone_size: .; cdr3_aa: CASSYEAGGSYEQFF; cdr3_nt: TGTGCCAGCAGTTACGAAGCGGGAGGGTCTTATGAGCAGTTCTTC
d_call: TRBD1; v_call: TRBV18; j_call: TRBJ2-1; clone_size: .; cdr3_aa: CASSPRGQGGNEQFF; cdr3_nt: TGTGCCAGCTCACCACGGGGACAGGGGGGTAATGAGCAGTTCTTC
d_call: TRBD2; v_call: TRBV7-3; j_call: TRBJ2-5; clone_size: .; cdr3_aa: CASSWGLALQETQYF; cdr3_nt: TGTGCCAGCAGCTGGGGACTAGCGTTACAAGAGACCCAGTACTTC
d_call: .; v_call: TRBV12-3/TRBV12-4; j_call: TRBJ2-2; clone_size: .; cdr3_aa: CASSLRGTGELFF; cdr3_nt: TGTGCCAGCAGTTTAAGGGGGACCGGGGAGCTGTTTTTT
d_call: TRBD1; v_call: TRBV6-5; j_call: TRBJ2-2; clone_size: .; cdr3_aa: CASVTGTGWAGELFF; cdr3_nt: TGTGCCAGCGTTACAGGGACAGGGTGGGCCGGGGAGCTGTTTTTT
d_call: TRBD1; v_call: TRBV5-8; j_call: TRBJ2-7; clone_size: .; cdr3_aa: CASSLFVGGDRGYEQYF; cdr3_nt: TGTGCCAGCAGCTTGTTTGTGGGCGGGGACAGGGGCTACGAGCAGTACTTC
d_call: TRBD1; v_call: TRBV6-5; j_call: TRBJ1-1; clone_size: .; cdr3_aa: CASRETGGNTEAFF; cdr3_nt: TGTGCCAGCAGGGAGACAGGGGGGAACACTGAAGCTTTCTTT
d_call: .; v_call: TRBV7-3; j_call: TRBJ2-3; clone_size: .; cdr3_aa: CASSLGPGEGTDTQYF; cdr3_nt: TGTGCCAGCAGCTTAGGGCCAGGGGAGGGGACAGATACGCAGTATTTT
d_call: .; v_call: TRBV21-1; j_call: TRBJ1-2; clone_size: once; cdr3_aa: CASSKGGNTGLYGYTF; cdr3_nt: TGTGCCAGCAGCAAAGGTGGGAATACAGGGCTCTATGGCTACACCTTC
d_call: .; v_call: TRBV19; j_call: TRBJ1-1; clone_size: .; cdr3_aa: CASSIEGLEAFF; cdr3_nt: TGTGCCAGTAGTATAGAAGGGTTGGAAGCTTTCTTT
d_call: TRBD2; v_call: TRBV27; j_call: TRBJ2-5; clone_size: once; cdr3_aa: CASSFREGLETQYF; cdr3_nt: TGTGCCAGCAGTTTCCGGGAGGGCCTCGAGACCCAGTACTTC
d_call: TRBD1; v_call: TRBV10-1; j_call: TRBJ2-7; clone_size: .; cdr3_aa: CASSRTGAHEQYF; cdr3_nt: TGCGCCAGCAGCAGGACAGGGGCCCACGAGCAGTACTTC
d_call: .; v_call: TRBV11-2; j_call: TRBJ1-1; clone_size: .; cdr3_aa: CASSLVGGRTEAFF; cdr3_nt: TGTGCCAGCAGCTTAGTAGGGGGGCGAACTGAAGCTTTCTTT